One sample yielded the 29 T cell receptor beta chains listed below, sequenced in a study of T cell responses to AZD1222 COVID-19 vaccine. Clones were read by immunoSEQ multiplex PCR, and TCRdb kept only the in-frame ones, dropping some. The top ten clones hold roughly 0.9% of a sample with approximately 160,000 clones, more than 85% of them seen once. Sample: peripheral blood, taken on day 0 of AZD1222 vaccination. These receptors were taken from an adult in good health.

This chain uses TRBV28 with TRBJ1-4, with TRBD1 identical over 7 bases. V lost 3 bases, J lost 7 bases, and 5 bases stayed unmatched. The CDR3 length is 14 residues. Germline lookup yields CDR1 MDHEN and CDR2 SYDVKM. CDR3 sequence (DNA): TGTGCCAGCAGTTTGAGGGGGCGAAGTGAAAAACTGTTTTTT. This translates into CASSLRGRSEKLFF. Supplemented by reference TRBV28 and TRBJ1-4, the full variable domain reads DVKVTQSSRYLVKRTGEKVFLECVQDMDHENMFWYRQDPGLGLRLIYFSYDVKMKEKGDIPEGYSVSREKKERFSLILESASTNQTSMYLCASSLRGRSEKLFFGSGTQLSVL.

The chain combines TRBV10-3 with TRBJ1-2, with 7 positions matching TRBD1. J was trimmed by 2 bases and V by 7 bases; bases with no gene match: 4. The germline CDR1 and CDR2 sequences are ENHRY and SYGVKD. The CDR3 spans 13 residues. The CDR3 DNA reads TGTGCCATCACCTTGGGACAGAACTATGGCTACACCTTC. It is translated as CAITLGQNYGYTF.

This sequence joins TRBV7-9 and TRBJ1-6; D unresolved. This CDR3 contains 13 residues. In germline, CDR1 is SEHNR, CDR2 FQNEAQ (reference sequence). With 5 bases removed from V and 6 bases from J, the gap between germline ends came to 8 bases. The CDR3 protein is CASSDYANSPLHF. Here the CDR3 DNA reads TGTGCCAGCAGCGACTATGCTAATTCACCCCTCCACTTT.

The rearrangement links TRBV28 to TRBJ1-2; the match to TRBD1 covers 7 bases. V trimming: 10 bases; J trimming: 5 bases; junction bases outside the gene matches: 10. This CDR3 contains 13 residues. Germline V gives CDR1 MDHEN, CDR2 SYDVKM. For the CDR3, the DNA is TGTGCCACACCTGGACAGGACTTTTATGGCTACACCTTC. Its protein product is CATPGQDFYGYTF.

V and J are TRBV28 and TRBJ1-2; D unresolved. Trimming took off 5 bases at V and 2 bases at J, with 15 bases between the two ends. The V gene's germline CDR1 is MDHEN and CDR2 SYDVKM. This CDR3 is built from 15 residues. CDR3 coding DNA: TGTGCCAGCAGTCCCCCCGGACGGGTGAACTATGGCTACACCTTC. It encodes CASSPPGRVNYGYTF.

This sequence joins TRBV6-5 and TRBJ1-2, with 10 positions matching TRBD1. J gave up 6 bases and V 7 bases, and 5 bases lay outside the gene matches. This CDR3 has 13 residues. The germline V gene encodes CDR1 MNHEY and CDR2 SVGAGI. The CDR3 spells CASKRQGANGYTF. The DNA for the CDR3 is TGTGCCAGCAAAAGACAGGGGGCCAATGGCTACACCTTC.

This chain uses TRBV28 with TRBJ2-4, with a weak D call TRBD2 (6 bases). The length of the CDR3 is 11 residues. Germline CDR1 MDHEN, CDR2 SYDVKM. V was pared by 6 bases and J by 14 bases, with 14 bases between. The CDR3 nucleotides read TGTGCCAGCAGCCCGAGGGAGGTAAAGTACTTC. This encodes CASSPREVKYF.

This clone has only one observation. The chain carries TRBV30 and TRBJ2-3; D remains unclear. There are 11 residues in the CDR3. Germline V gene lookup returns CDR1 GTSNPN and CDR2 SVGIG (reference sequence). The germline V and J ends were trimmed by 3 bases and 5 bases, with 6 bases remaining between them. CDR3 DNA: TGTGCCTGGAGCCCCCAAGATACGCAGTATTTT. Translation: CAWSPQDTQYF.

The CDR3 loop is CASRAGARDDQPQHF. For the CDR3, the DNA is TGCGCCAGCAGGGCGGGGGCCCGCGATGATCAGCCCCAGCATTTT. The rearrangement joins TRBV5-1 to TRBJ1-5, with D possibly TRBD1 on 6 matching bases. This CDR3 has 15 amino acids. Germline CDR1 and CDR2: SGHRS and YFSETQ. Trimming removed 5 bases at V and 5 bases at J, with 17 bases between. Filled out from reference TRBV5-1 and TRBJ1-5, the complete variable domain reads KAGVTQTPRYLIKTRGQQVTLSCSPISGHRSVSWYQQTPGQGLQFLFEYFSETQRNKGNFPGRFSGRQFSNSRSEMNVSTLELGDSALYLCASRAGARDDQPQHFGDGTRLSIL.

This chain connects TRBV6-5 to TRBJ1-6; no firm D call. The V gene's germline CDR1 is MNHEY and CDR2 SVGAGI. CDR3 length equals 15 residues. The V end was cut by 2 bases, the J end by 10 bases, with 15 bases between. CDR3 nucleotides: TGTGCCAGCAGTTACCCCCCGGATGCGGGGTCACCCCTCCACTTT. As protein: CASSYPPDAGSPLHF.

This chain uses TRBV7-8 with TRBJ2-1; 7 bases agree with TRBD2. J was trimmed by 5 bases and V by 5 bases; bases with no gene match: 6. The CDR3 spans 14 residues. Germline CDR1 is SGHVS and CDR2 is FQNEAQ. CDR3 sequence reads: CASSRTRLNNEQFF. The CDR3 coding sequence is TGTGCCAGCAGCCGGACTAGATTAAACAATGAGCAGTTCTTC.

The chain employs TRBV29-1 and TRBJ1-2; 9 bases are shared with TRBD1. Germline V CDR1 and CDR2: SQVTM, ANQGSEA. The length of the CDR3 is 14 residues. V was pared by 3 bases and J by 0 bases, with 2 bases of the junction left unmatched. The CDR3 sequence is CSVERDRANYGYTF. The DNA of the CDR3 is TGCAGCGTTGAGAGGGACAGGGCTAACTATGGCTACACCTTC.

The chain recombines TRBV27 with TRBJ2-3, with 7 bases that match TRBD2. Germline trimming cut 0 bases from V and 2 bases from J; bases unmatched to any gene: 14. There are 19 residues in the CDR3. Per the germline V gene, CDR1 is MNHEY and CDR2 is SMNVEV (reference sequence). The CDR3 sequence: CASSLSRKAGYRLTDTQYF. The CDR3 region has the DNA TGTGCCAGCAGTTTATCGAGAAAAGCGGGGTACCGTCTCACAGATACGCAGTATTTT.

The chain couples TRBV11-2 to TRBJ2-5, with 9 bases fitting TRBD2. The trim removed 3 bases at V and 2 bases at J, leaving 4 bases unmatched. Germline V gives CDR1 SGHAT, CDR2 FQNNGV. The CDR3 sequence is 15 residues long. CDR3 coding DNA: TGTGCCAGCAGCTTGCTAGCGGGGAAACAAGAGACCCAGTACTTC. Its translation: CASSLLAGKQETQYF.

The chain has TRBV6-5 and TRBJ1-1, with D unclear. With 6 bases removed from V and 4 bases from J, the gap between germline ends came to 9 bases. The CDR3 has 12 amino acids. The V gene's germline CDR1 is MNHEY and CDR2 SVGAGI. This CDR3 reads CASSPGSTEAFF. The CDR3, as DNA: TGTGCCAGCAGCCCGGGGAGCACTGAAGCTTTCTTT.

This sequence joins TRBV27 and TRBJ1-1; D gene ambiguous. Trimming stripped 11 bases from V and 4 bases from J, with 17 bases between. Per the germline V gene, CDR1 is MNHEY and CDR2 is SMNVEV (reference sequence). This CDR3 has 13 residues. This CDR3 reads CAAGGWGFTEAFF. The CDR3 bases are TGTGCCGCCGGTGGGTGGGGATTCACTGAAGCTTTCTTT.

The V call is TRBV5-4, the J call TRBJ1-6, with D possibly being TRBD1 (6 bases). This CDR3 region has 16 residues. Germline CDR1 and CDR2: SGHNT and YYREEE (reference sequence). V lost 4 bases, J lost 5 bases, and 16 bases lay in between. The CDR3 DNA follows: TGTGCCAGCAGCCGGTCGGGGGCGCAGGATAATTCACCCCTCCACTTT. Translated, it gives CASSRSGAQDNSPLHF.

This sequence joins TRBV11-2 and TRBJ2-2; D is uncertain. Germline V gives CDR1 SGHAT, CDR2 FQNNGV. CDR3 length equals 13 residues. Trimming cost V 3 bases and J 6 bases, with 8 bases left between them. CDR3: CASSLVGSGELFF. Here the CDR3 DNA reads TGTGCCAGCAGCTTGGTGGGATCCGGGGAGCTGTTTTTT.

The chain recombines TRBV30 with TRBJ1-4; 9 nucleotides match TRBD1. The junction had 4 bases not matched to a gene; V was cut back by 5 bases and J by 3 bases. The CDR3 consists of 14 residues. Germline CDR1 and CDR2: GTSNPN and SVGIG (reference sequence). CDR3 nucleotides: TGTGCCTGGGGACAGGGGCGGTCTAATGAAAAACTGTTTTTT. It codes for CAWGQGRSNEKLFF.

J is TRBJ1-5 and V is TRBV5-1; perhaps TRBD1 as D (5 bases). The germline V gene encodes CDR1 SGHRS and CDR2 YFSETQ. V lost 4 bases, J lost 0 bases, and 11 bases lay in between. CDR3 length: 15 amino acids. CDR3 nucleotide sequence: TGCGCCAGCAGCATGGGACCAAATAGCAATCAGCCCCAGCATTTT. The encoded protein is CASSMGPNSNQPQHF.

The chain is built from TRBV4-3 and TRBJ2-5; 9 bases align to TRBD2. Germline V lookup: CDR1 LGHNA, CDR2 YSLEER. Trimming took 0 bases from V and 4 from J; bases not matched to a gene: 0. This CDR3 spans 14 amino acids. This chain's CDR3 is CASSQETSGETQYF. Written as DNA, the CDR3 is TGCGCCAGCAGCCAAGAGACTAGCGGAGAGACCCAGTACTTC.

The chain employs TRBV2 and TRBJ1-5; 8 bases are a match to TRBD1. This CDR3 is built from 15 residues. Trimming took 2 bases from V and 7 from J; bases not matched to a gene: 7. Germline loops: CDR1 SNHLY, CDR2 FYNNEI. As DNA, the CDR3 is TGTGCCAGCAGTGAACGAGCAGGGGGCGTCCAGCCCCAGCATTTT. The encoded protein is CASSERAGGVQPQHF. The variable domain in full, completed from reference TRBV2 and TRBJ1-5, reads EPEVTQTPSHQVTQMGQEVILRCVPISNHLYFYWYRQILGQKVEFLVSFYNNEISEKSEIFDDQFSVERPDGSNFTLKIRSTKLEDSAMYFCASSERAGGVQPQHFGDGTRLSIL.

This chain uses TRBV7-2 with TRBJ1-2; 7 bases agree with TRBD1. The CDR3 is 15 amino acids. Germline CDR1 is SGHTA and CDR2 is FQGNSA. The V gene end was trimmed by 4 bases and the J gene end by 2 bases; junction bases not matched to a gene: 7. This chain's CDR3 is CASSSQGNSNYGYTF. The CDR3, as DNA: TGTGCCAGCAGCTCACAGGGGAATTCAAACTATGGCTACACCTTC. Based on the CDR3 plus reference TRBV7-2 and TRBJ1-2, the full variable domain is GAGVSQSPSNKVTEKGKDVELRCDPISGHTALYWYRQSLGQGLEFLIYFQGNSAPDKSGLPSDRFSAERTGGSVSTLTIQRTQQEDSAVYLCASSSQGNSNYGYTFGSGTRLTVV.

This chain uses TRBV6-1 with TRBJ2-7; D is undetermined. The V gene lost 2 bases and the J gene lost 7 bases, with 18 bases spanning the gap. The V gene's germline CDR1 is MNHNS and CDR2 SASEGT. This CDR3 has 15 amino acids. CDR3 amino acids: CASSEQPSYPREQYF. The CDR3, as DNA: TGTGCCAGCAGTGAACAGCCCTCGTATCCAAGGGAGCAGTACTTC.

The rearrangement links TRBV7-9 to TRBJ1-2, with D perhaps TRBD1 (5 bases). The ends were cut back, 5 bases at V and 3 bases at J, with 10 bases in the middle. This CDR3 has 13 amino acids. Germline lookup yields CDR1 SEHNR and CDR2 FQNEAQ (reference sequence). The CDR3 region has the DNA TGTGCCAGCAGCCAAGGGACGGACTATGGCTACACCTTC. This translates into CASSQGTDYGYTF.

The chain combines TRBV19 with TRBJ1-5, with 8 bases that match TRBD1. Germline V lookup: CDR1 LNHDA, CDR2 SQIVND (reference sequence). This CDR3 region has 16 residues. V shed 3 bases and J 6 bases; nucleotides not matched to a gene: 10. Written as DNA, the CDR3 is TGTGCCAGTAGTATCCTACAGGGGGTTCGGAGTCAGCCCCAGCATTTT. Its translation is CASSILQGVRSQPQHF.

The genes are TRBV30 and TRBJ1-2; D gene uncertain. This CDR3 spans 13 amino acids. V was cut by 4 bases and J by 10 bases, with 19 bases left in between. Germline V gene lookup returns CDR1 GTSNPN and CDR2 SVGIG (reference sequence). The CDR3: CAWTMDWSSDYTF. As DNA, the CDR3 is TGTGCCTGGACTATGGACTGGTCCAGTGACTACACCTTC.

The chain combines TRBV9 with TRBJ1-4; possibly TRBD1 for D (5 bases). The ends were cut back, 1 base at V and 8 bases at J, with 18 bases in the middle. The CDR3 extends over 16 amino acids. Per germline, CDR1 SGDLS and CDR2 YYNGEE. The CDR3 protein is CASSVFGDGAQEKLFF. Written as DNA, the CDR3 is TGTGCCAGCAGCGTATTCGGGGACGGTGCCCAAGAAAAACTGTTTTTT. Variable domain in full (rest from reference TRBV9 and TRBJ1-4): DSGVTQTPKHLITATGQRVTLRCSPRSGDLSVYWYQQSLDQGLQFLIQYYNGEERAKGNILERFSAQQFPDLHSELNLSSLELGDSALYFCASSVFGDGAQEKLFFGSGTQLSVL.

The CDR3 coding sequence is TGTGCCAGCAGCCCCGGGACGGATTCCTACGAGCAGTACTTC. It specifies CASSPGTDSYEQYF. J is TRBJ2-7 and V is TRBV9; D might be TRBD1 or TRBD2, each matching 5 bases. The germline gives CDR1 SGDLS, CDR2 YYNGEE. Trimming removed 4 bases at V and 1 base at J, with 12 bases between. The length of the CDR3 is 14 residues. The full variable domain, with the rest looked up from reference TRBV9 and TRBJ2-7, is DSGVTQTPKHLITATGQRVTLRCSPRSGDLSVYWYQQSLDQGLQFLIQYYNGEERAKGNILERFSAQQFPDLHSELNLSSLELGDSALYFCASSPGTDSYEQYFGPGTRLTVT.